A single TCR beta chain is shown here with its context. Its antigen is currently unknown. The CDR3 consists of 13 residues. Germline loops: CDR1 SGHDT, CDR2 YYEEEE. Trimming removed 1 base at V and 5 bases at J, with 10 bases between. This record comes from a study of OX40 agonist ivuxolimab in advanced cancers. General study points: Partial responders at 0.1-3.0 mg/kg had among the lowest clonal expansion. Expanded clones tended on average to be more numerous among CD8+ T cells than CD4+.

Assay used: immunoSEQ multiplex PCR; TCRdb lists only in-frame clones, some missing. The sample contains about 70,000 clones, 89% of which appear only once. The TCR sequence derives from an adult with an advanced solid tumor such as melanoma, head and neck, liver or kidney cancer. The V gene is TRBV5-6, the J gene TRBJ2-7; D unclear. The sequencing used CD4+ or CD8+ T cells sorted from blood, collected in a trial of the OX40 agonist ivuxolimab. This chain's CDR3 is CASSLRQVHEQYF. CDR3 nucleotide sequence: TGTGCCAGCAGCTTGAGGCAGGTCCACGAGCAGTACTTC.